This T cell receptor beta chain derives from a study of cytomegalovirus exposure and HLA in healthy donors. CDR3 length equals 16 residues. The ends were cut back, 0 bases at V and 3 bases at J, with 15 bases in the middle. Sequencing used immunoSEQ multiplex PCR; TCRdb keeps in-frame clones, though not all of them. The sample contains about 130,000 clones, about nine tenths of which appear only once. Sequences were obtained from PBMCs. J is TRBJ2-7 and V is TRBV23-1; possible D gene TRBD2, 5 bases. TRBV23-1 is recorded as an ORF, its role being uncertain. The receptor's source is a woman younger than 35 in good health and CMV-seronegative. In DNA form, the CDR3 reads TGCGCCAGCAGTCAATCCTCGATGGCGGGTTACTACGAGCAGTACTTC. As protein: CASSQSSMAGYYEQYF.